The next 23 T cell receptor beta chains were all read from a single sample in a study of T cells in Graves' hyperthyroidism and ophthalmopathy. It was RNA transcripts that yielded the amplified TCR beta CDR3 regions. The HTBI set primed first-round TCR CDR3 RT-PCR. TCRdb independently ran MiXCR on the multiplex PCR reads; one entry per CDR3 protein. The sample gives fewer than 550,000 distinct CDR3 sequences, approximately 25% of which show up once; about 11% is in the top ten. Sequenced material: blood. These receptors were taken from a woman in her twenties or thirties with Graves' ophthalmopathy.

Ten or more counts support this clonotype. Written as DNA, the CDR3 is TGTGCCAGCAAGAGAGGGCCTAGTTCGAACACCGGGGAGCTGTTTTTT. It is translated as CASKRGPSSNTGELFF. This chain links TRBV11-1 with TRBJ2-2, with D tentatively TRBD2 (5 bases). Trimming pared 7 bases from V and 0 bases from J, leaving 15 bases between. This CDR3 has 16 amino acids. Germline CDR1 and CDR2: SGHAT and FQDESV (reference sequence). The entire variable domain, with the rest obtained from reference TRBV11-1 and TRBJ2-2, is as follows: EAEVAQSPRYKITEKSQAVAFWCDPISGHATLYWYRQILGQGPELLVQFQDESVVDDSQLPKDRFSAERLKGVDSTLKIQPAELGDSAMYLCASKRGPSSNTGELFFGEGSRLTVL.

This clonotype appeared many times. The J gene is TRBJ2-7, the V gene TRBV28; tentatively, D is TRBD1 (6 bases). V dropped 5 bases and J dropped 2 bases, with 13 bases sitting between them. Germline lookup yields CDR1 MDHEN and CDR2 SYDVKM. The CDR3 runs 14 residues. As DNA, the CDR3 is TGTGCCAGCAGTGTGGCTCAGGGGCCCTACGAGCAGTACTTC. Protein product: CASSVAQGPYEQYF.

There are many counts of this clonotype. The chain employs TRBV7-6 and TRBJ2-2; D unresolved. The CDR3 consists of 14 residues. With 3 bases removed from V and 4 bases from J, the gap between germline ends came to 9 bases. The V gene's germline CDR1 is SGHVS and CDR2 FNYEAQ. CDR3 protein: CASSFLSSTGELFF. The CDR3, as DNA: TGTGCCAGCAGCTTCTTGTCGTCCACCGGGGAGCTGTTTTTT.

The chain links TRBV12-3 or TRBV12-4 to TRBJ2-7, with TRBD1 matching 8 bases. Germline trimming cut 3 bases from V and 6 bases from J; bases unmatched to any gene: 7. The CDR3 has 14 amino acids. In nucleotides, the CDR3 is TGTGCCAGCAGTTTGCGACAGGGGCTAGGCGAGCAGTACTTC. Translated, it gives CASSLRQGLGEQYF.

This clonotype has just a few counts. This chain uses TRBV5-6 with TRBJ2-4; the D gene is possibly TRBD1 (5 bases). V lost 6 bases and J 7 bases, leaving 14 bases between the germline ends. The length of the CDR3 is 13 residues. CDR1 is SGHDT and CDR2 is YYEEEE in the germline V gene. For the CDR3, the DNA is TGTGCCAGCAAGTGGGGCCAGAGGAACATTCAGTACTTC. It encodes CASKWGQRNIQYF.

For this clonotype: At one end, the junction sequence differs from germline, possibly due to a read error. The V call is TRBV19, the J call TRBJ1-1, with a weak D call TRBD1 (6 bases). Looked up from germline, CDR1 is LNHDA and CDR2 is SQIVND (reference sequence). The CDR3 totals 13 residues. The CDR3 DNA is TGTGTCAGTAGTACCAGGGGTCCCACTGAAGCTTTCTTT. It encodes CVSSTRGPTEAFF.

As to this clonotype: With a much larger clone just one base away, this may be a read error. J is TRBJ2-7 and V is TRBV12-3 or TRBV12-4, with D possibly being TRBD2 (5 bases). The CDR3 extends over 13 amino acids. The ends were cut back, 4 bases at V and 4 bases at J, with 11 bases in the middle. The CDR3 nucleotides read TGTGCCAGCAGTTCGGACGGGAAATACGAGCAGTACTTC. Translation gives CASSSDGKYEQYF.

This clonotype was seen ten or more times. V gene TRBV6-5 combines with J gene TRBJ2-7; TRBD1 agrees at 8 bases. The J segment lost 3 bases and the V segment lost 0 bases, leaving 4 bases of the junction unmatched. Germline V gene sequence: CDR1 MNHEY, CDR2 SVGAGI. The CDR3 covers 15 residues. CDR3 sequence: CASSYSWTGNYEQYF. In DNA, the CDR3 is TGTGCCAGCAGTTACTCGTGGACAGGGAACTACGAGCAGTACTTC.

This chain joins TRBV5-1 and TRBJ1-2, with D hard to call. The CDR3 runs 14 residues. The germline CDR1 and CDR2 sequences are SGHRS and YFSETQ. V was shortened by 5 bases and J by 0 bases, with 11 bases between the two germline ends. CDR3 loop: CASRTSVANYGYTF. CDR3 nucleotide sequence: TGCGCCAGCAGAACTTCAGTGGCTAACTATGGCTACACCTTC.

This clonotype was counted a few times. The chain has TRBV6-1 and TRBJ2-7; TRBD2 might be the D (6 bases). This CDR3 region has 14 residues. The V gene lost 3 bases and the J gene lost 6 bases, with 15 bases spanning the gap. Per the germline V gene, CDR1 is MNHNS and CDR2 is SASEGT. DNA of the CDR3: TGTGCCAGCAGTGAGAGACTAGGGGTATCCGAGCAGTACTTC. Its translation is CASSERLGVSEQYF.

This clonotype was recorded at least ten times. This chain joins TRBV6-1 and TRBJ1-2, with a weak D call TRBD1 (6 bases). Germline values: CDR1 MNHNS, CDR2 SASEGT. The CDR3 extends over 16 amino acids. V lost 2 bases and J 4 bases, leaving 17 bases between the germline ends. This CDR3 reads CASSELGGRTSYGYTF. CDR3 bases: TGTGCCAGCAGTGAACTCGGGGGCAGGACCTCCTATGGCTACACCTTC.

A remark on this clonotype: At one boundary the junction diverges from the germline segment, which might be a read error. The V call is TRBV5-4, the J call TRBJ2-5, with D tentatively TRBD2 (5 bases). Germline values: CDR1 SGHNT, CDR2 YYREEE (reference sequence). CDR3 length: 13 residues. CDR3 in amino acids: CASSFKGEDTQYF. The DNA for the CDR3 is TGTGCCAGCAGCTTCAAGGGAGAAGATACCCAGTACTTC.

This clonotype was found many times. CDR3 amino acids: CSARRSSRTGYAYEQYF. The CDR3 DNA reads TGCAGTGCTAGACGCTCTTCGCGGACAGGGTATGCGTACGAGCAGTACTTC. The genes are TRBV20-1 and TRBJ2-7; 8 bases line up with TRBD1. The germline CDR1 and CDR2 sequences are DFQATT and SNEGSKA (reference sequence). The CDR3 totals 17 residues. The junction had 16 bases not matched to a gene; V was cut back by 2 bases and J by 4 bases.

With respect to this clonotype: The CDR3 ends on some other residue instead of the conserved phenylalanine or tryptophan, so this is likely a read error. The V and J genes are TRBV20-1 and TRBJ1-1, with D perhaps matching TRBD1 (5 bases). Germline-derived CDR1 and CDR2 are DFQATT and SNEGSKA (reference sequence). CDR3 size: 14 residues. Trimming took 6 bases from V and 7 from J, leaving 21 bases between them. CDR3 residues: CSAPRGAPNFEAFV. The DNA of the CDR3 is TGCAGTGCCCCGAGAGGGGCTCCAAACTTTGAAGCTTTCGTT.

In this sample, this clonotype turned up a few times. A much larger clone lies one base from this, so it may be a read error. This chain joins TRBV7-9 and TRBJ2-7, with D possibly matching TRBD2 (5 bases). The CDR3 is 15 residues long. Germline CDR1 and CDR2: SEHNR and FQNEAQ (reference sequence). The CDR3 nucleotides are TGTGCCAGCAGGCGGATAAACAGAGATGACTACGGGCAGTACTTC. Its translation is CASRRINRDDYGQYF.

There are many counts of this clonotype. The J gene is TRBJ2-5, the V gene TRBV11-1; 11 bases map to TRBD2. V gave up 4 bases and J gave up 5 bases; unmatched junction bases: 15. This CDR3 region has 18 residues. CDR1 and CDR2 (germline): SGHAT, FQDESV (reference sequence). The CDR3 nucleotides read TGTGCCAGCAGCTACCTAGCGGGGGGCCCCATAAGTTGGGAGACCCAGTACTTC. Translated: CASSYLAGGPISWETQYF.

This clonotype was recorded a few times. The genes are TRBV3-1 and TRBJ1-2; D is ambiguous. Trimming removed 2 bases at V and 4 bases at J, with 11 bases between. The CDR3 contains 14 residues. Germline values: CDR1 LGHDT, CDR2 YNNKEL (reference sequence). CDR3 residues: CASSQMAKTYGYTF. The CDR3 bases are TGTGCCAGCAGCCAAATGGCGAAGACCTATGGCTACACCTTC.

The chain recombines TRBV6-2 or TRBV6-3 with TRBJ2-2; D possibly corresponds to TRBD2 (5 bases). V was clipped by 2 bases and J by 0 bases, with 22 bases between them. The CDR3 has 20 amino acids. CDR1 MNHEY and CDR2 SVGEGT come from the germline V gene. The CDR3 DNA is TGTGCCAGCAGTTACCCCTGGTACGGAGTTCAACTAGCGAACACCGGGGAGCTGTTTTTT. This codes for CASSYPWYGVQLANTGELFF.

A single count supports this clonotype. This sequence joins TRBV19 and TRBJ2-2; D is ambiguous. The V end was cut by 2 bases, the J end by 5 bases, with 18 bases between. CDR3 length equals 17 residues. Germline CDR1 reads LNHDA; CDR2 reads SQIVND (reference sequence). CDR3 bases: TGTGCCAGTAGTATAAAAATCCCGGCAGGTAGGACCGGGGAGCTGTTTTTT. Protein sequence: CASSIKIPAGRTGELFF.

This clonotype has only a few counts. V and J are TRBV12-3 or TRBV12-4 and TRBJ2-7, with D perhaps matching TRBD2 (6 bases). The CDR3 covers 15 residues. V dropped 1 base and J dropped 0 bases, with 10 bases sitting between them. This CDR3 is CASSLEPGVSYEQYF. Here the CDR3 DNA reads TGTGCCAGCAGTTTAGAGCCGGGAGTCTCCTACGAGCAGTACTTC.

As to this clonotype: One junction end does not reproduce the germline sequence, and a read error may be involved. This rearrangement joins TRBV7-7 to TRBJ2-5; 9 nucleotides align to TRBD2. Germline V lookup: CDR1 SSHAT, CDR2 FNYEAQ (reference sequence). The length of the CDR3 is 16 residues. In nucleotides, the CDR3 is TGTGCTAGCAGCCCCGGGGTAGCGGGGGAACAAGAGACCCAGTACTTC. Its translation is CASSPGVAGEQETQYF.

The chain employs TRBV28 and TRBJ1-2, with D possibly matching TRBD1 (5 bases). The CDR3 consists of 16 residues. V was pared by 2 bases and J by 8 bases, with 21 bases between. Germline V gene sequence: CDR1 MDHEN, CDR2 SYDVKM. CDR3 nucleotide sequence: TGTGCCAGCAGTTTAAGCTTCGGGGCAGGGAACAACGGCTACACCTTC. Encoded protein: CASSLSFGAGNNGYTF.

This clonotype was seen repeatedly, ten times or more. In DNA, the CDR3 is TGTGCCAGCAGTCCCCGCGGGAGGGGCGGTCTGAACACCGGGGAGCTGTTTTTT. Its translation is CASSPRGRGGLNTGELFF. The gene calls are TRBV28 and TRBJ2-2; the match to TRBD2 covers 9 bases. This CDR3 is 18 amino acids long. CDR1 and CDR2 (germline): MDHEN, SYDVKM. Unmatched junction bases numbered 11, after V lost 5 bases and J lost 1 base. The whole variable domain, remainder taken from reference TRBV28 and TRBJ2-2, is DVKVTQSSRYLVKRTGEKVFLECVQDMDHENMFWYRQDPGLGLRLIYFSYDVKMKEKGDIPEGYSVSREKKERFSLILESASTNQTSMYLCASSPRGRGGLNTGELFFGEGSRLTVL.